What follows are 32 T cell receptor beta chains derived from one specimen sequenced in a study of T-cell reconstitution after alpha-beta-depleted transplantation in children. The TCRbeta library was prepared with unique molecular identifiers. TCRdb analysed the PCR reads with MiXCR anew, one entry per CDR3 protein. The table has some 15,000 distinct CDR3 sequences, 4.5% to 6% seen once. The sequences come from PBMCs, collected before TCRalphabeta/CD19-depleted stem cell transplant. The receptors derive from a boy younger than 18 with acute lymphoblastic leukemia, due to receive a stem cell transplant.

This clonotype was observed many times. One end of the junction fails to match germline, which may point to a read error. The chain links TRBV6-5 to TRBJ2-3; D call uncertain. CDR1 MNHEY and CDR2 SVGAGI come from the germline V gene. CDR3 length: 14 amino acids. Here the CDR3 reads CASSDSVWRDTQYF. CDR3 coding DNA: TGTGCCAGCAGTGACTCGGTGTGGAGAGATACGCAGTATTTT.

This clonotype came up many times. The chain links TRBV7-9 to TRBJ2-7; 10 nucleotides match TRBD2. CDR3 size: 14 residues. V was clipped by 4 bases and J by 3 bases; unmatched bases: 3. CDR1 and CDR2 (germline): SEHNR, FQNEAQ (reference sequence). The CDR3 bases are TGTGCCAGCAGCTCCGGACTAGCGGTCTACGAGCAGTACTTC. Amino acid sequence: CASSSGLAVYEQYF.

By share, this clonotype counts as medium-sized. The chain has TRBV20-1 and TRBJ2-1, with 9 bases fitting TRBD2. The CDR3 is 16 amino acids. From germline, CDR1 is DFQATT and CDR2 SNEGSKA (reference sequence). Trimming took 1 base from V and 0 from J; bases not matched to a gene: 4. CDR3 loop: CSARVPTSGSYNEQFF. As DNA, the CDR3 is TGCAGTGCTAGAGTCCCGACTAGCGGCTCCTACAATGAGCAGTTCTTC.

The sample holds many counts of this clonotype. This chain joins TRBV6-2 or TRBV6-3 and TRBJ2-1; 10 nucleotides agree with TRBD2. This CDR3 contains 15 residues. Germline loops: CDR1 MNHEY, CDR2 SVGEGT. V lost 3 bases, J lost 4 bases, and 3 bases stayed unmatched. The CDR3: CASSYTSGVYNEQFF. The CDR3 region has the DNA TGTGCCAGCAGTTATACTAGCGGGGTGTACAATGAGCAGTTCTTC.

Ten or more counts support this clonotype. The junction departs from the called germline gene at one end, perhaps through a read error. The chain combines TRBV4-3 with TRBJ2-7, with D unresolved. The CDR3 contains 14 residues. Germline V gene sequence: CDR1 LGHNA, CDR2 YSLEER. For the CDR3, the DNA is TGCGCCAGCTGCCAAGATGGCGCTGCCTACGAGCAGTACTTC. This sequence encodes CASCQDGAAYEQYF.

This clonotype was counted at least ten times. The CDR3 loop reads CATGGTGELFF. The DNA of the CDR3 is TGTGCCACGGGGGGCACCGGGGAGCTGTTTTTT. This sequence joins TRBV15 and TRBJ2-2; TRBD2 is a possible D gene (6 bases). From germline, CDR1 is LNHNV and CDR2 YYDKDF (reference sequence). The length of the CDR3 is 11 residues. V lost 9 bases and J lost 4, with 6 bases in between.

By its share, this clonotype is medium-sized (0.01 to 0.1%). The chain carries TRBV9 and TRBJ1-5, with D unclear. The CDR3 spans 13 residues. The V end lost 3 bases, the J end lost 5 bases, and 9 bases lay between the germline ends. Germline V lookup: CDR1 SGDLS, CDR2 YYNGEE. CDR3 amino acids: CASSDGWDQPQHF. The CDR3 nucleotides read TGTGCCAGCAGCGATGGGTGGGATCAGCCCCAGCATTTT.

This clonotype was picked up many times. This chain uses TRBV7-2 with TRBJ1-2, with D possibly being TRBD1 (6 bases). The length of the CDR3 is 13 residues. Germline CDR1 SGHTA, CDR2 FQGNSA. V was shortened by 8 bases and J by 4 bases, with 14 bases between the two germline ends. CDR3 residues: CASSPGGRYGYTF. The CDR3 DNA reads as TGTGCCAGCTCCCCTGGGGGGCGCTATGGCTACACCTTC.

This clonotype was observed at least ten times. The chain is built from TRBV5-1 and TRBJ2-2; perhaps TRBD2 as D (6 bases). This CDR3 comprises 16 residues. Trimming removed 4 bases from V and 5 bases from J, with 18 bases in between. The germline CDR1 and CDR2 sequences are SGHRS and YFSETQ. The CDR3 reads CASSPSGLPHTGELFF. The CDR3, as DNA: TGCGCCAGCAGCCCCTCGGGACTTCCCCATACCGGGGAGCTGTTTTTT.

This clonotype occurred many times. V is TRBV7-9 and J is TRBJ1-6; 8 bases match TRBD1. Germline values: CDR1 SEHNR, CDR2 FQNEAQ (reference sequence). V trimming: 3 bases; J trimming: 7 bases; junction bases outside the gene matches: 5. The CDR3 spans 15 residues. The CDR3 protein is CASSLEQGVNSPLHF. CDR3 DNA sequence: TGTGCCAGCAGCTTGGAACAGGGGGTAAATTCACCCCTCCACTTT.

In its sample, this clonotype was seen many times. This chain connects TRBV28 to TRBJ2-7; no clear D. V shed 6 bases and J shed 4 bases, with 7 bases lying between them. The germline gives CDR1 MDHEN, CDR2 SYDVKM. CDR3 length: 11 residues. The DNA of the CDR3 is TGTGCCAGCAGCCGACCATACGAGCAGTACTTC. Residues: CASSRPYEQYF.

In this sample, this clonotype turned up many times. In DNA form, the CDR3 reads TGTGCCACGGGGACAGGGGGATCCCACGAGCAGTACTTC. It yields the protein CATGTGGSHEQYF. The chain uses TRBV6-6 and TRBJ2-7, with TRBD1 matching over 11 bases. CDR1 and CDR2 (germline): MNHNY, SVGAGI (reference sequence). This CDR3 comprises 13 residues. With 10 bases clipped from V and 5 bases from J, the junction kept 7 bases outside the gene matches.

This clonotype was counted at least ten times. This chain uses TRBV20-1 with TRBJ2-5; possibly TRBD2 for D (6 bases). The CDR3 sequence is 13 residues long. Germline V gene lookup returns CDR1 DFQATT and CDR2 SNEGSKA (reference sequence). V shed 5 bases and J shed 5 bases, with 15 bases lying between them. CDR3 nucleotide sequence: TGCAGTGCTTGGGGACTCCAAAGGGAGACCCAGTACTTC. Translation: CSAWGLQRETQYF.

This clonotype was observed at least ten times. The chain combines TRBV6-2 or TRBV6-3 with TRBJ2-7, with no clear D. Trimming removed 2 bases from V and 0 bases from J, with 11 bases in between. The CDR3 is 15 amino acids. From germline, CDR1 is MNHEY and CDR2 SVGEGT. The CDR3 bases are TGTGCCAGCAGTTACGTCGGCACCCTCTCCTACGAGCAGTACTTC. Protein product: CASSYVGTLSYEQYF.

Many counts were recorded for this clonotype. This sequence joins TRBV6-5 and TRBJ1-6, with no clear D. Germline-derived CDR1 and CDR2 are MNHEY and SVGAGI. The CDR3 totals 14 residues. Deletions cut 8 bases from V and 0 bases from J, with 8 bases between. The CDR3, as DNA: TGTGCCAGCGGGAGGAGCTCCTATAATTCACCCCTCCACTTT. It codes for CASGRSSYNSPLHF.

The table lists this clonotype with many counts. The chain links TRBV7-2 to TRBJ1-3; 7 nucleotides align to TRBD1. This CDR3 comprises 13 residues. J lost 8 bases, V lost 3 bases, and 4 bases had no gene match. Per the germline V gene, CDR1 is SGHTA and CDR2 is FQGNSA. CDR3 in amino acids: CASSFYRGDTIYF. In DNA form, the CDR3 reads TGTGCCAGCAGCTTTTACAGGGGAGACACCATATATTTT.

This clonotype was recorded at least ten times. The rearrangement links TRBV5-8 to TRBJ1-2; D is uncertain. This CDR3 has 17 residues. CDR1 SGHTS and CDR2 YDEGEE come from the germline V gene. The V end lost 4 bases, the J end lost 4 bases, and 23 bases lay between the germline ends. Here the CDR3 DNA reads TGTGCCAGCAGCACGATGGGGTGGTTTAGGCCAAGCTATGGCTACACCTTC. It specifies CASSTMGWFRPSYGYTF.

This clonotype was counted ten times or more. The CDR3: CASSPELNFYEQYF. As DNA, the CDR3 is TGTGCCAGCAGCCCTGAACTGAACTTCTACGAGCAGTACTTC. J is TRBJ2-7 and V is TRBV5-5, with D uncertain. Germline V gives CDR1 SGHKS, CDR2 YYEKEE (reference sequence). V lost 4 bases and J 3 bases, leaving 14 bases between the germline ends. The CDR3 covers 14 residues.

This clonotype appeared many times. This sequence joins TRBV7-9 and TRBJ1-6; TRBD1 matches at 8 bases. The germline gives CDR1 SEHNR, CDR2 FQNEAQ (reference sequence). The CDR3 loop spans 15 amino acids. V was clipped by 5 bases and J by 8 bases; unmatched bases: 8. The CDR3 region has the DNA TGTGCCAGCAGCATGGACAGGGCGCGTCATTCACCCCTCCACTTT. It specifies CASSMDRARHSPLHF.

This clonotype was seen many times. CDR3 residues: CATRAFDDSSYNSPLHF. DNA for the CDR3: TGTGCCACCAGGGCATTCGACGATAGCTCCTATAATTCACCCCTCCACTTT. V usage is TRBV15 and J usage is TRBJ1-6; D is unclear. Trimming shortened V by 6 bases and J by 0 bases, and 15 bases separated the two germline ends. Per germline, CDR1 LNHNV and CDR2 YYDKDF (reference sequence). This CDR3 comprises 17 residues.

This clonotype was seen at least ten times. This sequence joins TRBV7-9 and TRBJ2-4; TRBD2 agrees at 12 bases. This CDR3 contains 17 residues. CDR1 is SEHNR and CDR2 is FQNEAQ in the germline V gene (reference sequence). The trim removed 5 bases at V and 5 bases at J, leaving 10 bases unmatched. The CDR3, as DNA: TGTGCCAGCAGCCCAGCACTAGCGGGAGGTTGGGAAAACATTCAGTACTTC. Residues: CASSPALAGGWENIQYF.

This clonotype was seen at least ten times. The chain carries TRBV4-3 and TRBJ1-6; no reliable D call. Germline V gene sequence: CDR1 LGHNA, CDR2 YSLEER. The CDR3 extends over 14 amino acids. V was clipped by 2 bases and J by 9 bases, with 11 bases between them. Here the CDR3 reads CASSQTFRGSPLHF. CDR3 DNA: TGCGCCAGCAGCCAAACTTTCCGGGGTTCACCCCTCCACTTT.

Many counts were recorded for this clonotype. The genes are TRBV5-6 and TRBJ1-2; a possible D gene is TRBD1 (5 bases). Germline V gives CDR1 SGHDT, CDR2 YYEEEE. CDR3 size: 14 residues. Trimming cost V 4 bases and J 4 bases, with 14 bases left between them. CDR3 amino acids: CASSQAGAFYGYTF. The CDR3 nucleotides are TGTGCCAGCAGCCAAGCCGGGGCCTTCTATGGCTACACCTTC.

This clonotype was observed at least ten times. The chain carries TRBV5-4 and TRBJ1-1; no definite D call. Deletions cut 5 bases from V and 2 bases from J, with 13 bases between. The CDR3 covers 14 residues. Germline assignment: CDR1 SGHNT and CDR2 YYREEE (reference sequence). The CDR3 sequence: CASRHYTVNTEAFF. The CDR3 bases are TGTGCCAGCAGACACTATACAGTCAACACTGAAGCTTTCTTT. The variable domain in full, completed from reference TRBV5-4 and TRBJ1-1, reads ETGVTQSPTHLIKTRGQQVTLRCSSQSGHNTVSWYQQALGQGPQFIFQYYREEENGRGNFPPRFSGLQFPNYSSELNVNALELDDSALYLCASRHYTVNTEAFFGQGTRLTVV.

This clonotype was detected ten times or more. This chain connects TRBV20-1 to TRBJ1-1; D may be TRBD1 (5 bases). V was trimmed by 8 bases and J by 1 base, leaving 8 bases between them. CDR1 DFQATT and CDR2 SNEGSKA come from the germline V gene (reference sequence). The CDR3 is 11 amino acids. CDR3 protein: CSKTANTEAFF. As DNA, the CDR3 is TGCAGTAAGACAGCGAACACTGAAGCTTTCTTT.

This clonotype has a count of ten or more. This chain joins TRBV5-6 and TRBJ2-5, with 13 bases lining up with TRBD2. Germline CDR1 is SGHDT and CDR2 is YYEEEE. V lost 4 bases, J lost 0 bases, and 6 bases stayed unmatched. The CDR3 has 17 amino acids. CDR3 residues: CASSTLGLAGNQETQYF. As DNA, the CDR3 is TGTGCCAGCAGCACGCTGGGACTAGCGGGAAACCAAGAGACCCAGTACTTC. The whole variable domain, filled in from reference TRBV5-6 and TRBJ2-5, reads DAGVTQSPTHLIKTRGQQVTLRCSPKSGHDTVSWYQQALGQGPQFIFQYYEEEERQRGNFPDRFSGHQFPNYSSELNVNALLLGDSALYLCASSTLGLAGNQETQYFGPGTRLLVL.

There are many counts of this clonotype. This chain links TRBV9 with TRBJ1-1; the D is unclear. Deletions cut 3 bases from V and 4 bases from J, with 10 bases between. The CDR3 extends over 13 amino acids. CDR1 is SGDLS and CDR2 is YYNGEE in the germline V gene. CDR3 DNA: TGTGCCAGCAGCGCCCTCGGTGGCACTGAAGCTTTCTTT. Amino acids: CASSALGGTEAFF.

This clonotype was found many times. This chain links TRBV5-4 with TRBJ2-5; D gene ambiguous. The CDR3 consists of 13 residues. Germline V CDR1 and CDR2: SGHNT, YYREEE (reference sequence). The V end was cut by 0 bases, the J end by 0 bases, with 3 bases between. The CDR3 here is CASSLDYQETQYF. The DNA of the CDR3 is TGTGCCAGCAGCTTGGACTACCAAGAGACCCAGTACTTC.

This clonotype appeared many times. CDR3 sequence: CASSPHGGSNTGELFF. The CDR3 DNA sequence: TGTGCCAGCAGCCCTCACGGCGGGAGTAACACCGGGGAGCTGTTTTTT. The rearrangement links TRBV7-6 to TRBJ2-2; TRBD2 aligns across 7 bases. The germline V gene encodes CDR1 SGHVS and CDR2 FNYEAQ. The CDR3 has 16 amino acids. Unmatched junction bases numbered 8, after V lost 5 bases and J lost 2 bases.

In this sample, this clonotype turned up many times. The gene calls are TRBV11-3 and TRBJ2-1, with D maybe TRBD1 (5 bases). Germline loops: CDR1 SGHNT, CDR2 YENEEA. V lost 5 bases and J 1 base, leaving 12 bases between the germline ends. The CDR3 is 15 amino acids. The CDR3, as DNA: TGTGCCAGCAGCCCCCTGACAGAATCCTACAATGAGCAGTTCTTC. This codes for CASSPLTESYNEQFF.

This clonotype was found many times. V and J are TRBV18 and TRBJ2-7; D is ambiguous. Germline V CDR1 and CDR2: KGHSH, LQKENI. Between the trimmed V and J ends, which lost 3 bases and 3 bases, there was a span of 9 bases. This CDR3 contains 13 residues. In DNA, the CDR3 is TGTGCCAGCTCACCCGGGCAGGACTACGAGCAGTACTTC. It yields the protein CASSPGQDYEQYF.

There are many counts of this clonotype. The J gene is TRBJ2-6, the V gene TRBV3-1; D is uncertain. This CDR3 comprises 17 residues. Germline values: CDR1 LGHDT, CDR2 YNNKEL (reference sequence). With 1 base removed from V and 1 base from J, the gap between germline ends came to 11 bases. The CDR3 DNA follows: TGTGCCAGCAGCCAAGCGCAGGCCCTTTCTGGGGCCAACGTCCTGACTTTC. The encoded protein is CASSQAQALSGANVLTF.